This T cell receptor beta chain derives from a study of T-cell reconstitution after alpha-beta-depleted transplantation in children. Unique molecular identifiers were incorporated when the TCRbeta library was constructed. One entry per CDR3 protein results from TCRdb running MiXCR on the PCR reads. The sample includes around 600,000 distinct CDR3 sequences, roughly a tenth of them seen just once. There are a few counts of this clonotype. Deletions cut 10 bases from V and 5 bases from J, with 13 bases between. The CDR3 runs 12 residues. The germline V gene has CDR1 SGHTA and CDR2 FQGNSA. This receptor was taken from a human donor who donated a stem cell graft to a child with acute myeloid leukemia. This chain joins TRBV7-2 and TRBJ2-3; D remains unclear. Source: PBMCs from the stem cell graft donor, taken from the stem cell graft. This CDR3 is CAIRGGIDTQYF. The CDR3, as DNA: TGTGCCATCCGAGGCGGTATAGATACGCAGTATTTT.